This entry lists 12 T cell receptor beta chains sequenced from one sample in a study of CD8 T cells in Susac syndrome (dated by TCRdb to the late 2010s). Library method: the immunoSEQ multiplex PCR assay. RNA was extracted using the RNeasy kit, and about 0.5 to 1 ug of the RNA was reverse transcribed with random hexamers. TCRdb itself trimmed the public reads at Q25 with fastp, ran MiXCR and retained productive beta chains. Rows with one shared CDR3 protein collapse into an entry with the most common genes and DNA. This sample lists some 150,000 distinct CDR3 sequences; 94% were detected once. Of the sample, 0.27% is held by the ten largest clones. The specimen sequenced was CD8+ T cells from PBMCs. Every receptor here comes from a human donor in good health.

This clonotype was counted once. V is TRBV7-9 and J is TRBJ2-3, with unresolved D. The CDR3 covers 14 residues. Looked up from germline, CDR1 is SEHNR and CDR2 is FQNEAQ (reference sequence). V lost 4 bases and J lost 3, with 11 bases in between. The CDR3 reads CASSSVGWTDTQYF. The DNA of the CDR3 is TGTGCCAGCAGCTCCGTGGGGTGGACAGATACGCAGTATTTT.

The V gene is TRBV27, the J gene TRBJ2-7, with 8 bases matching TRBD2. The CDR3 sequence is 15 residues long. Losses at the gene ends were 4 bases for V and 9 bases for J; bases not matched to a gene: 14. The germline V gene has CDR1 MNHEY and CDR2 SMNVEV (reference sequence). CDR3 in amino acids: CASSYDGAGASGQYF. CDR3 bases: TGTGCCAGCAGTTATGATGGAGCGGGAGCTTCCGGGCAGTACTTC.

The CDR3, as DNA: TGTGCCATGTTGACACCCAACTATGGCTACACCTTC. This sequence encodes CAMLTPNYGYTF. This chain connects TRBV10-3 to TRBJ1-2; D is unresolved. V was trimmed by 9 bases and J by 2 bases, leaving 10 bases between them. The CDR3 totals 12 residues. Germline values: CDR1 ENHRY, CDR2 SYGVKD.

V is TRBV6-5 and J is TRBJ2-7; the match to TRBD1 covers 8 bases. CDR1 and CDR2 from the germline V gene are MNHEY and SVGAGI. The CDR3 sequence is 14 residues long. V was clipped by 4 bases and J by 5 bases; unmatched bases: 7. CDR3 residues: CASSSTGAEDEQYF. CDR3 sequence (DNA): TGTGCCAGCAGTTCGACAGGGGCGGAGGACGAGCAGTACTTC.

This chain links TRBV29-1 with TRBJ2-1, with 8 bases aligning to TRBD1. CDR3 size: 13 residues. Germline V CDR1 and CDR2: SQVTM, ANQGSEA. V dropped 6 bases and J dropped 7; count of bases not matched to a gene: 8. CDR3 sequence (DNA): TGCAGCGTCTCAGGGGGCAAAGAAAATGAGCAGTTCTTC. Encoded protein: CSVSGGKENEQFF.

This clonotype showed up just once. The CDR3 loop reads CASTAGRDYNEQFF. For the CDR3, the DNA is TGTGCCAGCACCGCAGGCAGAGATTACAATGAGCAGTTCTTC. The chain links TRBV28 to TRBJ2-1, with D hard to call. Germline V gene lookup returns CDR1 MDHEN and CDR2 SYDVKM. V was shortened by 7 bases and J by 4 bases, with 14 bases between the two germline ends. The CDR3 length is 14 residues.

V and J are TRBV4-3 and TRBJ2-6; 7 bases line up with TRBD1. CDR3 length equals 18 residues. Germline CDR1 reads LGHNA; CDR2 reads YSLEER. The ends lost 0 bases at V and 0 bases at J; junction bases unmatched: 5. The CDR3 region has the DNA TGCGCCAGCAGCCAAGAAGGGACAGTCTACTCTGGGGCCAACGTCCTGACTTTC. This translates into CASSQEGTVYSGANVLTF.

The genes are TRBV9 and TRBJ1-1; D unclear. Germline loops: CDR1 SGDLS, CDR2 YYNGEE. This CDR3 has 14 amino acids. V was pared by 3 bases and J by 5 bases, with 14 bases between. For the CDR3, the DNA is TGTGCCAGCAGCGCAATACTGAAAGGGACTGAAGCTTTCTTT. It specifies CASSAILKGTEAFF.

The rearrangement joins TRBV4-3 to TRBJ2-1; TRBD2 matches 14 bases. The ends lost 1 base at V and 4 bases at J; junction bases unmatched: 0. This CDR3 is 16 amino acids long. Germline lookup yields CDR1 LGHNA and CDR2 YSLEER. CDR3 nucleotides: TGCGCCAGCAGCCAAGGACTAGCGGGAGGGTACAATGAGCAGTTCTTC. This gives the protein CASSQGLAGGYNEQFF.

The genes are TRBV4-3 and TRBJ2-5; 7 nucleotides line up with TRBD2. The CDR3 totals 14 residues. V trimming: 0 bases; J trimming: 5 bases; junction bases outside the gene matches: 3. Germline V gene lookup returns CDR1 LGHNA and CDR2 YSLEER. The CDR3 DNA sequence: TGCGCCAGCAGCCAAGATTGGGGGGGGGAGACCCAGTACTTC. As protein: CASSQDWGGETQYF.

This sequence joins TRBV27 and TRBJ2-7, with 11 bases matching TRBD2. The CDR3 is 13 residues long. V dropped 5 bases and J dropped 3; count of bases not matched to a gene: 0. Germline loops: CDR1 MNHEY, CDR2 SMNVEV (reference sequence). The CDR3 DNA sequence: TGTGCCAGCAGTACTAGCGGGAGCTACGAGCAGTACTTC. Protein product: CASSTSGSYEQYF.

This chain uses TRBV9 with TRBJ2-5; weak D call: TRBD2 (5 bases). CDR1 and CDR2 from the germline V gene are SGDLS and YYNGEE. V lost 0 bases, J lost 3 bases, and 15 bases lay in between. The CDR3 length is 16 residues. The CDR3 loop is CASSVDRLAGKETQYF. In nucleotides, the CDR3 is TGTGCCAGCAGCGTAGATCGTCTAGCCGGAAAAGAGACCCAGTACTTC.